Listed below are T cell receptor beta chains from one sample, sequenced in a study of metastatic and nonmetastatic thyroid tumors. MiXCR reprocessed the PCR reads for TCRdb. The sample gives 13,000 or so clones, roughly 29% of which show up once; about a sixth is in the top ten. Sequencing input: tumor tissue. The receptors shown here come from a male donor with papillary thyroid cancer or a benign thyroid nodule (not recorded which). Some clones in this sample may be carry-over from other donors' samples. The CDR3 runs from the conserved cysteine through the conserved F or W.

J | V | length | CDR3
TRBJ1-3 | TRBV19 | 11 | CASPSGNTIYF
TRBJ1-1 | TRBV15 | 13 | CATQDRANTEAFF
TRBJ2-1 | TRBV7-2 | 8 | CASRTEFF
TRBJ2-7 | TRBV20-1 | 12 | CSARDRGYEQYF
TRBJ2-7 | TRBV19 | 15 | CASSPTRDTLYDQYF
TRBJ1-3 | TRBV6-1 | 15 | CASRDTYGSGNTIYF
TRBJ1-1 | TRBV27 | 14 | CASSLRQTNTEAFF
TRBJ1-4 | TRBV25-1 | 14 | CASSEGQGREKLFF
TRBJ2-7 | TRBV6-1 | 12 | CASSEVTYEQYF
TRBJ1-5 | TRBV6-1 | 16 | CASSEGTAWENQPQHF
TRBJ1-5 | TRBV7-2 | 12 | CASSSLNQPQHF
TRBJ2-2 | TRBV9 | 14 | CASSVGGGTGELFF
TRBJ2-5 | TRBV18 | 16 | CASSPSGLPLGETQYF
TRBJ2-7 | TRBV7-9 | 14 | CASSWGTEPYEQYF
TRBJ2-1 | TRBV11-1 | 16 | CASSFSSGATYNEQFF
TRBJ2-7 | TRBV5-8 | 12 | CASNPSSYEQYF
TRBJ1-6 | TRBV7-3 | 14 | CASSLGQGSSPLHF
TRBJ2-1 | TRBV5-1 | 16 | CASSSRQGEGYNEQFF